The 27 T cell receptor beta chains below were found in one sample sequenced in a study of regulatory T cells in long-lasting Graves disease. As for time point: newly diagnosed GD, antithyroid drugs for less than 3 months. Generation of the TCR library employed RNA extracted from PBMCs. Arm-PCR of CDR3 regions with iRepertoire HTBI primers generated TCR beta libraries. TCRdb used MiXCR to reprocess the multiplex PCR reads, holding one entry per CDR3 protein. The table includes fewer than 650,000 distinct CDR3 sequences, about 16% detected once. A further study also used this sample, focusing on T cells in Graves' hyperthyroidism and ophthalmopathy.

The sequences come from peripheral blood mononuclear cells (PBMCs), collected at new diagnosis, from a patient treated with antithyroid drugs. These receptors were taken from a man aged 18 to 35 with Graves disease.

This clonotype was seen more than once but under ten times. The rearrangement links TRBV5-1 to TRBJ2-7; 7 bases align to TRBD1. Per germline, CDR1 SGHRS and CDR2 YFSETQ. Trimming removed 4 bases from V and 3 bases from J; junction bases left unmatched: 4. This CDR3 has 13 amino acids. The CDR3 loop reads CASSDRDSYEQYF. Written as DNA, the CDR3 is TGCGCCAGCAGCGACCGGGACAGCTACGAGCAGTACTTC.

The chain has TRBV5-8 and TRBJ2-1; D gene unclear. CDR3 size: 12 residues. CDR1 is SGHTS and CDR2 is YDEGEE in the germline V gene. Trimming left V 5 bases short and J 15 bases short, with 18 bases between. Written as DNA, the CDR3 is TGTGCCAGCAGTACCGAGGAACCTGGGCTGTTCTTC. Residues: CASSTEEPGLFF.

In its sample, this clonotype was seen a few times. The V and J genes are TRBV30 and TRBJ2-7; D unresolved. The CDR3 loop spans 13 amino acids. The germline V and J ends were trimmed by 4 bases and 0 bases, with 10 bases remaining between them. CDR1 and CDR2 (germline): GTSNPN, SVGIG (reference sequence). CDR3 sequence: CAWIPGSSYEQYF. CDR3 DNA: TGTGCCTGGATACCAGGAAGCTCCTACGAGCAGTACTTC.

This clonotype has a handful of counts. The rearrangement links TRBV10-2 to TRBJ2-2; either TRBD1 or TRBD2 may supply D (5 bases each). Germline V gives CDR1 WSHSY, CDR2 SAAADI. Trimming shortened V by 3 bases and J by 3 bases, and 14 bases separated the two germline ends. The CDR3 loop spans 16 amino acids. The CDR3 nucleotides are TGCGCCAGCAGTGAATCGGGACGGGGCGACACCGGGGAGCTGTTTTTT. It is translated as CASSESGRGDTGELFF.

Ten or more counts support this clonotype. This chain links TRBV6-1 with TRBJ2-5; 13 positions agree with TRBD2. The germline V gene has CDR1 MNHNS and CDR2 SASEGT. CDR3 length equals 16 residues. The V segment lost 6 bases and the J segment 3 bases; nucleotides outside the gene matches: 7. CDR3 in amino acids: CASRFRTSGREETQYF. In DNA, the CDR3 is TGTGCCAGCAGATTTAGGACTAGCGGGAGAGAAGAGACCCAGTACTTC.

This clonotype was recorded many times. This rearrangement joins TRBV2 to TRBJ2-5; 8 positions match TRBD1. Germline CDR1 SNHLY, CDR2 FYNNEI. The CDR3 consists of 12 residues. J lost 3 bases, V lost 8 bases, and 2 bases had no gene match. For the CDR3, the DNA is TGTGCCAGCCTGGGACAGGAAGAGACCCAGTACTTC. This encodes CASLGQEETQYF.

In this sample, this clonotype turned up many times. This sequence joins TRBV5-1 and TRBJ2-7, with a weak D call TRBD2 (6 bases). V was clipped by 4 bases and J by 6 bases, with 17 bases between them. The germline V gene has CDR1 SGHRS and CDR2 YFSETQ. The CDR3 loop spans 14 amino acids. The CDR3 bases are TGCGCCAGCAGCCCAGGACCCCCGGGACTCGAGCAGTACTTC. Its translation: CASSPGPPGLEQYF.

This clonotype was counted ten times or more. The V gene is TRBV12-3 or TRBV12-4, the J gene TRBJ2-7, with 8 bases identical to TRBD1. V was clipped by 6 bases and J by 4 bases; unmatched bases: 5. The CDR3 consists of 13 residues. CDR3 loop: CASSPTGVYEQYF. Written as DNA, the CDR3 is TGTGCCAGCAGCCCGACAGGGGTATACGAGCAGTACTTC.

In this sample, this clonotype turned up many times. This sequence joins TRBV18 and TRBJ2-3, with D unclear. Germline V lookup: CDR1 KGHSH, CDR2 LQKENI. CDR3 length equals 13 residues. Deletions cut 8 bases from V and 1 base from J, with 10 bases between. The CDR3 DNA reads as TGTGCCAGCACCCCAGTGGGCACAGATACGCAGTATTTT. Its translation is CASTPVGTDTQYF.

In this sample, this clonotype turned up many times. CDR3 in amino acids: CAINFKATDTQYF. CDR3 coding DNA: TGTGCCATCAACTTCAAGGCGACAGATACGCAGTATTTT. J is TRBJ2-3 and V is TRBV10-3; D gene ambiguous. This CDR3 contains 13 residues. Germline V CDR1 and CDR2: ENHRY, SYGVKD. V gave up 7 bases and J gave up 3 bases, with 11 bases separating them.

This clonotype has a handful of counts. The chain is built from TRBV7-2 and TRBJ2-5; 9 bases are a match to TRBD2. V lost 1 base and J lost 5; bases outside the gene matches: 11. Germline assignment: CDR1 SGHTA and CDR2 FQGNSA. The CDR3 loop spans 17 amino acids. CDR3 residues: CASSLVWAGGPRETQYF. In nucleotides, the CDR3 is TGTGCCAGCAGCTTAGTTTGGGCGGGAGGGCCGAGGGAGACCCAGTACTTC.

This clonotype has a count of ten or more. The chain is built from TRBV28 and TRBJ2-1; D unclear. This CDR3 spans 14 amino acids. Germline V CDR1 and CDR2: MDHEN, SYDVKM. Trimming stripped 3 bases from V and 4 bases from J, with 10 bases between. CDR3 DNA sequence: TGTGCCAGCAGTTTCGAAACGGAATACAATGAGCAGTTCTTC. Its translation: CASSFETEYNEQFF.

This clonotype was counted at least ten times. The chain employs TRBV12-3 or TRBV12-4 and TRBJ2-1; 9 nucleotides match TRBD2. V dropped 0 bases and J dropped 9; count of bases not matched to a gene: 6. The CDR3 extends over 15 amino acids. This CDR3 is CASSLAAGGRSEQFF. CDR3 sequence (DNA): TGTGCCAGCAGTTTAGCGGCGGGAGGGAGAAGTGAGCAGTTCTTC.

CDR3 DNA: TGTGCCAGCAGTCCCGGGGGCCAAGGGACCGGGGAGCTGTTTTTT. Translating gives CASSPGGQGTGELFF. This chain joins TRBV28 and TRBJ2-2; D may correspond to TRBD1 or TRBD2 (6 bases each). From germline, CDR1 is MDHEN and CDR2 SYDVKM. The CDR3 length is 15 residues. Trimming shortened V by 5 bases and J by 5 bases, and 15 bases separated the two germline ends.

This clonotype has just a few counts. The chain combines TRBV29-1 with TRBJ2-3; 10 nucleotides line up with TRBD1. The trim removed 4 bases at V and 1 base at J, leaving 5 bases unmatched. From germline, CDR1 is SQVTM and CDR2 ANQGSEA. The CDR3 has 15 residues. For the CDR3, the DNA is TGCAGCGTTGTTCCGGGACAGGGGCGCACAGATACGCAGTATTTT. It specifies CSVVPGQGRTDTQYF.

For this clonotype: It may be a read error: a sequence one base away is much more abundant. The V call is TRBV29-1, the J call TRBJ2-1; 8 bases match TRBD2. This CDR3 comprises 13 residues. The germline V gene encodes CDR1 SQVTM and CDR2 ANQGSEA. CDR3 in DNA: TGCAGCGTTAGGACTAGCAGCTACAATGAGCAGTCCTTC. Translating gives CSVRTSSYNEQSF.

At least ten counts were recorded for this clonotype. The chain employs TRBV5-1 and TRBJ2-1; D is perhaps TRBD2 (6 bases). The germline V gene has CDR1 SGHRS and CDR2 YFSETQ. The CDR3 length is 12 residues. Trimming took off 2 bases at V and 9 bases at J, with 9 bases between the two ends. The CDR3 loop reads CASSFGGVEQFF. CDR3 sequence (DNA): TGCGCCAGCAGCTTCGGCGGGGTTGAGCAGTTCTTC. The full variable domain, in which reference TRBV5-1 and TRBJ2-1 provide the parts outside the CDR3, is KAGVTQTPRYLIKTRGQQVTLSCSPISGHRSVSWYQQTPGQGLQFLFEYFSETQRNKGNFPGRFSGRQFSNSRSEMNVSTLELGDSALYLCASSFGGVEQFFGPGTRLTVL.

This clonotype was detected ten times or more. The chain uses TRBV12-3 or TRBV12-4 and TRBJ2-5; 8 bases map to TRBD2. This CDR3 is 15 amino acids long. The V gene end was trimmed by 4 bases and the J gene end by 2 bases; junction bases not matched to a gene: 6. The CDR3 region is CASSSELAVQETQYF. DNA of the CDR3: TGTGCCAGCAGTTCCGAACTAGCGGTACAAGAGACCCAGTACTTC.

Points on this clonotype: This clone may be a read error of a much larger clone one base away. This sequence joins TRBV7-9 and TRBJ2-7; TRBD1 matches 8 bases. The CDR3 is 13 residues long. CDR1 SEHNR and CDR2 FQNEAQ come from the germline V gene (reference sequence). V gave up 10 bases and J gave up 3 bases; unmatched junction bases: 8. CDR3: CATLDRGNYEQYF. CDR3 nucleotides: TGTGCCACACTAGACAGGGGCAACTACGAGCAGTACTTC. The full variable domain, completed using reference TRBV7-9 and TRBJ2-7, is DTGVSQNPRHKITKRGQNVTFRCDPISEHNRLYWYRQTLGQGPEFLTYFQNEAQLEKSRLLSDRFSAERPKGSFSTLEIQRTEQGDSAMYLCATLDRGNYEQYFGPGTRLTVT.

This clonotype turned up a few times. The chain couples TRBV7-8 to TRBJ2-2; the D gene is possibly TRBD2 (6 bases). In germline, CDR1 is SGHVS, CDR2 FQNEAQ. The CDR3 has 16 residues. Trimming left V 4 bases short and J 1 base short, with 13 bases between. CDR3 protein: CASSSQGGVNTGELFF. The CDR3, as DNA: TGTGCCAGCAGCTCCCAAGGCGGGGTGAACACCGGGGAGCTGTTTTTT.

Many counts were recorded for this clonotype. CDR3: CASSLGQGLEQYF. CDR3 bases: TGTGCCAGCAGCCTCGGGCAGGGGCTCGAGCAGTACTTC. The chain links TRBV7-3 to TRBJ2-7; possible D gene TRBD1, 6 bases. The V end lost 5 bases, the J end lost 6 bases, and 14 bases lay between the germline ends. Germline CDR1 reads SGHTA; CDR2 reads FQGTGA. This CDR3 contains 13 residues.

This rearrangement joins TRBV6-5 to TRBJ1-4; no reliable D call. CDR3 size: 16 residues. The V end was cut by 2 bases, the J end by 7 bases, with 17 bases between. Germline V lookup: CDR1 MNHEY, CDR2 SVGAGI. The CDR3 DNA is TGTGCCAGCAGTTACCCCATTCGGGAGGTTATTGAAAAACTGTTTTTT. Protein: CASSYPIREVIEKLFF.

The chain joins TRBV19 to TRBJ1-1; 9 nucleotides match TRBD1. This CDR3 region has 18 residues. Germline V gives CDR1 LNHDA, CDR2 SQIVND (reference sequence). Losses at the gene ends were 6 bases for V and 5 bases for J; bases not matched to a gene: 19. The DNA for the CDR3 is TGTGCCAGTAGCTTGGGGGCATCGGACAGGGGTTGGGTAACTGAAGCTTTCTTT. Protein product: CASSLGASDRGWVTEAFF.

In its sample, this clonotype was seen many times. V and J are TRBV28 and TRBJ2-1; the D gene is possibly TRBD1 (5 bases). The CDR3 loop spans 17 amino acids. Trimming cost V 5 bases and J 0 bases, with 17 bases left between them. Germline V gene lookup returns CDR1 MDHEN and CDR2 SYDVKM. CDR3 residues: CASSTPPVGVSYNEQFF. The DNA for the CDR3 is TGTGCCAGCAGTACCCCCCCCGTAGGGGTCTCCTACAATGAGCAGTTCTTC.

CDR3 amino acids: CASRGLTDTEAFF. CDR3 DNA: TGCGCCAGCAGGGGACTTACAGACACTGAAGCTTTCTTT. V usage is TRBV5-1 and J usage is TRBJ1-1; possibly TRBD1 for D (5 bases). The CDR3 is made up of 13 amino acids. CDR1 and CDR2 (germline): SGHRS, YFSETQ. Between the trimmed V and J ends, which lost 5 bases and 3 bases, there was a span of 11 bases.

The chain is built from TRBV5-1 and TRBJ1-6, with D possibly matching TRBD1 (6 bases). V was pared by 6 bases and J by 8 bases, with 21 bases between. Germline V gene sequence: CDR1 SGHRS, CDR2 YFSETQ. This CDR3 spans 16 amino acids. As DNA, the CDR3 is TGCGCCAGCAACCTCGGGGGCATTTTGCGGGATTCACCCCTCCACTTT. It codes for CASNLGGILRDSPLHF.

This clonotype has a handful of counts. Given a much more abundant clone one base away, this may be a read error. The chain couples TRBV11-1 to TRBJ2-3, with TRBD2 matching 9 bases. Germline CDR1 SGHAT, CDR2 FQDESV (reference sequence). The CDR3 is made up of 14 amino acids. V lost 3 bases and J lost 8; bases outside the gene matches: 6. CDR3 protein: CASSFGTSWGTQYF. CDR3 in DNA: TGTGCCAGCAGCTTCGGGACTAGCTGGGGTACGCAGTATTTT.